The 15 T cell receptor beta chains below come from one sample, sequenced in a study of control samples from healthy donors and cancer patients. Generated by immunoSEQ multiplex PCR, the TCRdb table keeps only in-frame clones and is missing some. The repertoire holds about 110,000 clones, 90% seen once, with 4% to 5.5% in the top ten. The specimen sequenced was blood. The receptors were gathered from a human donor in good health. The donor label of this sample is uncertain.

The CDR3 loop reads CASSSGGGWTEAFF. DNA of the CDR3: TGTGCCAGTAGTAGCGGTGGGGGCTGGACTGAAGCTTTCTTT. This rearrangement joins TRBV19 to TRBJ1-1; D is perhaps TRBD1 (6 bases). V lost 4 bases and J 5 bases, leaving 14 bases between the germline ends. The CDR3 covers 14 residues. Germline loops: CDR1 LNHDA, CDR2 SQIVND (reference sequence).

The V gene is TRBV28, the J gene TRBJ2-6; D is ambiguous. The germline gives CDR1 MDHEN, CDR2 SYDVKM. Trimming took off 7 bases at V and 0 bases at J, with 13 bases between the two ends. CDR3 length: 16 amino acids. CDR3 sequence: CASTPGQPSGANVLTF. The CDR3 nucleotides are TGTGCCAGCACCCCCGGCCAACCCTCTGGGGCCAACGTCCTGACTTTC.

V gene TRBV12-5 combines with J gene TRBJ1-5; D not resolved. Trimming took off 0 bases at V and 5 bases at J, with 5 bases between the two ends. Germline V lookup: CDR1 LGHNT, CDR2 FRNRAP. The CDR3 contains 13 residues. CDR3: CASGLVGHQPQHF. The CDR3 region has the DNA TGTGCTAGTGGTTTGGTGGGTCATCAGCCCCAGCATTTT. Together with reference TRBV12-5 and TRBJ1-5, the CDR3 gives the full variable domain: DARVTQTPRHKVTEMGQEVTMRCQPILGHNTVFWYRQTMMQGLELLAYFRNRAPLDDSGMPKDRFSAEMPDATLATLKIQPSEPRDSAVYFCASGLVGHQPQHFGDGTRLSIL.

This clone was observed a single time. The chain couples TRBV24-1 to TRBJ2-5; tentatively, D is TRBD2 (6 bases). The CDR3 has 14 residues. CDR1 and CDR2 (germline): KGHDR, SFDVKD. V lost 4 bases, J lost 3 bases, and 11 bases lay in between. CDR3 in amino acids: CATSEDGLKETQYF. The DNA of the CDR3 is TGTGCCACCAGTGAGGACGGACTAAAAGAGACCCAGTACTTC.

CDR3: CASSVGTGNEKLFF. In DNA, the CDR3 is TGTGCCAGCAGCGTCGGGACAGGGAATGAAAAACTGTTTTTT. The chain uses TRBV6-5 and TRBJ1-4, with TRBD1 matching over 9 bases. This CDR3 contains 14 residues. Germline CDR1 MNHEY, CDR2 SVGAGI. V trimming: 6 bases; J trimming: 5 bases; junction bases outside the gene matches: 4.

CDR3 DNA sequence: TGTGCCAGTAGTACCTCTCCTCCGTCACTGGCTGAGCAGTTCTTC. This codes for CASSTSPPSLAEQFF. This chain links TRBV19 with TRBJ2-1; D is uncertain. This CDR3 spans 15 amino acids. The V end lost 4 bases, the J end lost 9 bases, and 19 bases lay between the germline ends. Germline loops: CDR1 LNHDA, CDR2 SQIVND (reference sequence).

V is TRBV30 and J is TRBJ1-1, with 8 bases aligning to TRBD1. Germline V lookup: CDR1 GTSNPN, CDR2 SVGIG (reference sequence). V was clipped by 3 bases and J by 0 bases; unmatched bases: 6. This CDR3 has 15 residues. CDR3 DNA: TGTGCCTGGAGCGAAAGGGGACAGGTGAACACTGAAGCTTTCTTT. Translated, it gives CAWSERGQVNTEAFF.

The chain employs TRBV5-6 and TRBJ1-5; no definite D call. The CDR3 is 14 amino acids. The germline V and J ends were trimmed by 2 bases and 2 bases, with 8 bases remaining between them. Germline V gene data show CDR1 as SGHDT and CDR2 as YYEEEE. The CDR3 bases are TGTGCCAGCAGCTTTGGAACGGGCAATCAGCCCCAGCATTTT. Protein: CASSFGTGNQPQHF.

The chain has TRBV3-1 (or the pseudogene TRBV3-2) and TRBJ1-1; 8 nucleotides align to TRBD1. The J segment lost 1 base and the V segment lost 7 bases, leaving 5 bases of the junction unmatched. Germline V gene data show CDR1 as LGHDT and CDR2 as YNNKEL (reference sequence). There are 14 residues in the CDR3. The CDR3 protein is CASTRQGWNTEAFF. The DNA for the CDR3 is TGTGCCAGCACCCGACAGGGGTGGAACACTGAAGCTTTCTTT.

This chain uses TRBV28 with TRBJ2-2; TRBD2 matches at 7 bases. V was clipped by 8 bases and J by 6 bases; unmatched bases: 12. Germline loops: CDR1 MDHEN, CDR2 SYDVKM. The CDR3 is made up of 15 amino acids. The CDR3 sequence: CASHGEGSIPGELFF. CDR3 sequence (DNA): TGTGCCAGCCATGGGGAGGGGTCGATCCCCGGGGAGCTGTTTTTT.

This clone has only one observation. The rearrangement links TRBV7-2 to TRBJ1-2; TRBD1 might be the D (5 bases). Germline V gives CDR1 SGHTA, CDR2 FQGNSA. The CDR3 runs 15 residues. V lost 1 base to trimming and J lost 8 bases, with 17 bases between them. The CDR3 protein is CASSLEGRAGFGYTF. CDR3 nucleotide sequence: TGTGCCAGCAGCTTAGAGGGACGAGCAGGGTTCGGCTACACCTTC.

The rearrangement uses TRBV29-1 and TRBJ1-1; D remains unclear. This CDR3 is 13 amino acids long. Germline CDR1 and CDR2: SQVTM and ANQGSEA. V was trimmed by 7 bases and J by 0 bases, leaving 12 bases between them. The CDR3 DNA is TGCAGCGCCTTACAGTTCATGAACACTGAAGCTTTCTTT. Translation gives CSALQFMNTEAFF.

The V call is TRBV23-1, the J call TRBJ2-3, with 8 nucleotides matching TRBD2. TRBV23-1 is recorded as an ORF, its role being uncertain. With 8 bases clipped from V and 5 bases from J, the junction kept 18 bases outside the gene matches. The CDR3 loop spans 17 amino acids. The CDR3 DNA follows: TGCGCCAGCCTTGGTCCGACTCCCACCGGGGGGGAAGATACGCAGTATTTT. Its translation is CASLGPTPTGGEDTQYF.

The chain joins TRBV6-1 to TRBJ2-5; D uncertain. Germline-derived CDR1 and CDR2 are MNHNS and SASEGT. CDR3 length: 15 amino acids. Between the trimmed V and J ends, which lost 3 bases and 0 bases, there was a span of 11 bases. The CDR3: CASSEQTAYQETQYF. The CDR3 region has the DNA TGTGCCAGCAGTGAGCAGACGGCGTACCAAGAGACCCAGTACTTC.

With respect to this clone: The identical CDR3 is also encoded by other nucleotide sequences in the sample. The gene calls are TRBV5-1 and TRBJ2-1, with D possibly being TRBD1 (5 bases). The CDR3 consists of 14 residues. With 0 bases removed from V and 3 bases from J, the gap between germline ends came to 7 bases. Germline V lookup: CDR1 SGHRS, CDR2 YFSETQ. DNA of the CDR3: TGCGCCAGCAGCTTGGGGGGCAGCTACAATGAGCAGTTCTTC. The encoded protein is CASSLGGSYNEQFF.